This T cell receptor beta chain came from a study of circulating and synovial CD4+ cells in juvenile arthritis. Broader study findings: Vbeta family usage analysis did not detect the pathogenic-like versus bulk difference.

Some clones are missing from TCRdb's copy, which holds only in-frame ones; the method was immunoSEQ multiplex PCR. The sample lists about 32,000 clones; roughly 93% were seen once. The CDR3 spans 16 residues. Germline V gene sequence: CDR1 SEHNR, CDR2 FQNEAQ (reference sequence). The V and J ends lost 4 bases and 2 bases respectively, with 15 bases between them. This clone came up once. Its antigen is still unknown. The gene calls are TRBV7-9 and TRBJ2-1, with D perhaps TRBD1 (6 bases). This TCR was recovered from a human donor with juvenile idiopathic arthritis. The material sequenced was CD4+ T cells from blood. The CDR3 loop is CASSSAPGQTYNEQFF. The CDR3 DNA is TGTGCCAGCAGCTCAGCCCCTGGACAGACCTACAATGAGCAGTTCTTC. The whole variable domain, filled in from reference TRBV7-9 and TRBJ2-1, reads DTGVSQNPRHKITKRGQNVTFRCDPISEHNRLYWYRQTLGQGPEFLTYFQNEAQLEKSRLLSDRFSAERPKGSFSTLEIQRTEQGDSAMYLCASSSAPGQTYNEQFFGPGTRLTVL.